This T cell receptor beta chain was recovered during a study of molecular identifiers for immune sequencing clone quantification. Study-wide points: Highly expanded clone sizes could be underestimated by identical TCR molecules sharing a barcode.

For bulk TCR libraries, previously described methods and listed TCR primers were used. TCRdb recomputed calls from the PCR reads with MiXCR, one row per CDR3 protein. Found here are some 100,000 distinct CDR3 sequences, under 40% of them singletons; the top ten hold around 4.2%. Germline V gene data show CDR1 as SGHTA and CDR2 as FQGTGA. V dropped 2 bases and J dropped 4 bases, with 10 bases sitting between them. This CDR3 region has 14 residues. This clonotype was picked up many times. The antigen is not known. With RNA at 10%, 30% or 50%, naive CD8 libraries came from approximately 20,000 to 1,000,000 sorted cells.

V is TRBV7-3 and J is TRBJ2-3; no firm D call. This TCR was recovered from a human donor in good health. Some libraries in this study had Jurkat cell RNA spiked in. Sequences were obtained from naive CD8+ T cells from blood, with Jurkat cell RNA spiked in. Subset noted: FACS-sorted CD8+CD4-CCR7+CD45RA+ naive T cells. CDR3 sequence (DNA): TGTGCCAGCAGCTTACTTACCGGGTCAGATACGCAGTATTTT. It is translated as CASSLLTGSDTQYF.